Presented here are 6 T cell receptor beta chains from one specimen sequenced in a study of response to subunit inactivated influenza vaccine. Via MiXCR, TCRdb re-called the RT-PCR reads, giving one row per CDR3 protein. The table lists approximately 290,000 distinct CDR3 sequences, about 20% of them singletons, with under 13% in the top ten. The specimen comprised PBMCs from blood, sampled about 20 months after vaccination. All receptors come from a man in his fifties or sixties who received an inactivated influenza vaccine.

This clonotype was counted between two and nine times. This chain connects TRBV7-3 to TRBJ2-3; the D call may be TRBD1 or TRBD2 (6 bases each). Trimming stripped 6 bases from V and 0 bases from J, with 10 bases between. CDR3 length: 14 residues. Looked up from germline, CDR1 is SGHTA and CDR2 is FQGTGA. CDR3 DNA: TGTGCCAGCAGAGAGGGGGGAAGCACAGATACGCAGTATTTT. It translates to CASREGGSTDTQYF.

The chain employs TRBV4-1 and TRBJ1-5; no definite D call. The CDR3 is 15 amino acids. V lost 4 bases and J lost 1, with 11 bases in between. The germline V gene encodes CDR1 MGHRA and CDR2 YSYEKL. The CDR3 here is CASSLNGRSNQPQHF. The DNA of the CDR3 is TGCGCCAGCAGCCTCAACGGACGGAGCAATCAGCCCCAGCATTTT.

In this sample, this clonotype turned up once. The CDR3 DNA sequence: TGTGCCAGCAGTTCGAGGGCACAAACGGATTGGGAGCAGTACTTC. This translates into CASSSRAQTDWEQYF. V usage is TRBV27 and J usage is TRBJ2-7, with a possible D match to TRBD2 (5 bases). CDR1 is MNHEY and CDR2 is SMNVEV in the germline V gene (reference sequence). Trimming shortened V by 4 bases and J by 7 bases, and 20 bases separated the two germline ends. The CDR3 consists of 15 residues.

The rearrangement uses TRBV7-9 and TRBJ2-7; 7 bases map to TRBD1. Trimming cost V 1 base and J 5 bases; bases outside gene matches: 5. In germline, CDR1 is SEHNR, CDR2 FQNEAQ (reference sequence). CDR3 size: 14 residues. The CDR3 bases are TGTGCCAGCAGCTTAGACAGGGGTGTCGACGAGCAGTACTTC. Translation: CASSLDRGVDEQYF.

The V call is TRBV5-1, the J call TRBJ2-3; maybe TRBD1 (5 bases). Germline V gene sequence: CDR1 SGHRS, CDR2 YFSETQ. Deletions cut 0 bases from V and 1 base from J, with 12 bases between. This CDR3 region has 16 residues. The CDR3 DNA is TGCGCCAGCAGCTTGGTGTGGGGCGAGGGCACAGATACGCAGTATTTT. Translating it yields CASSLVWGEGTDTQYF.

This clonotype came up a few times. The chain joins TRBV6-1 to TRBJ1-2; D gene unclear. The CDR3 totals 13 residues. Germline CDR1 is MNHNS and CDR2 is SASEGT. V was cut by 6 bases and J by 3 bases, with 11 bases left in between. CDR3 protein: CASSNDKYYGYTF. Written as DNA, the CDR3 is TGTGCCAGCAGCAATGACAAGTACTATGGCTACACCTTC.